This T cell receptor (beta chain) was recorded in a study of cytomegalovirus exposure and HLA in healthy donors. Sequencing was performed with immunoSEQ multiplex PCR; in TCRdb, only in-frame clones are kept and a portion is missing. The sample has about 240,000 clones; around 86% are singletons. This clone was observed a handful of times. Its antigen is as yet unknown. The ends were cut back, 4 bases at V and 3 bases at J, with 14 bases in the middle. This CDR3 spans 15 amino acids. Germline V gene lookup returns CDR1 SGHDT and CDR2 YYEEEE. Study outcomes and limitations: Subsequent analysis of the approximately 110 validation repertoires found a tendency for first-cohort TCR clusters to co-occur. There were some public TCRs occurring in many donors, but most TCR sequences were rare. With high specificity and sensitivity, the classifier reportedly diagnosed cytomegalovirus status.

The donors formed part of the roughly 110-subject validation cohort, distinct from the roughly 630-subject first cohort. The gene calls are TRBV5-6 and TRBJ1-3; a weak D match, TRBD1 (5 bases). Sequenced material: PBMCs. This TCR derives from a woman aged 25 to 39 in good health and CMV-seropositive. The CDR3 is CASSPRGMGGNTIYF. The CDR3 coding sequence is TGTGCCAGCAGCCCTCGGGGGATGGGTGGAAACACCATATATTTT.